What follows is one TCR beta chain and its context. What it binds is not known. Sequencing was performed with immunoSEQ multiplex PCR; in TCRdb, only in-frame clones are kept and a portion is missing. Seen here are around 82,000 clones, more than 70% observed once, and the top ten hold around 0.45%. The CDR3 spans 14 residues. V shed 2 bases and J shed 2 bases, with 9 bases lying between them. Germline V gene sequence: CDR1 KGHSH, CDR2 LQKENI. The sample is drawn from a study of OX40 agonist ivuxolimab in advanced cancers. Points from the study as a whole: On average, a greater number of expanded clones characterised CD8+ T cells relative to CD4+. At 0.1 to 3.0 mg/kg and by week 6, CD4+ and CD8+ T cells in the blood had expanded clonally.

The source of this sequence is an adult with an advanced solid tumor such as melanoma, head and neck, liver or kidney cancer. The sequencing here drew on CD4+ or CD8+ T cells sorted from blood, taken in a trial of the OX40 agonist ivuxolimab. The chain links TRBV18 to TRBJ1-2; no firm D call. Here the CDR3 reads CASSPTNQNYGYTF. Here the CDR3 DNA reads TGTGCCAGCTCACCAACGAACCAGAACTATGGCTACACCTTC.